The clone carrying this T cell receptor beta chain was picked up many times. Its antigen is not identified. These data are taken from a study of T cells after yellow fever vaccination. Study conclusions and caveats: Peaking on day 5 versus 15, the secondary response was faster but weaker. Contamination of FACS-sorted repertoires by abundant clonotypes from the bulk population could occur.

Unmatched junction bases numbered 8, after V lost 5 bases and J lost 8 bases. CDR3 size: 15 residues. Germline CDR1 MNHEY, CDR2 SVGAGI. TCRdb used MiXCR to reprocess the 5' RACE reads, holding one entry per CDR3 protein. The profile covers approximately 240,000 distinct CDR3 sequences, with approximately 3.6% appearing a single time and about a fifth taken by the ten largest. The chain couples TRBV6-5 to TRBJ1-4, with TRBD1 identical over 10 bases. Sequenced material: PBMCs, taken 15 days after the yellow fever booster vaccination. This receptor was obtained from a man younger than 30 who received the YFV17D yellow fever vaccine. Here the CDR3 reads CASSITGTGVEKLFF. The CDR3 DNA sequence: TGTGCCAGCAGTATTACCGGGACAGGGGTGGAAAAACTGTTTTTT.